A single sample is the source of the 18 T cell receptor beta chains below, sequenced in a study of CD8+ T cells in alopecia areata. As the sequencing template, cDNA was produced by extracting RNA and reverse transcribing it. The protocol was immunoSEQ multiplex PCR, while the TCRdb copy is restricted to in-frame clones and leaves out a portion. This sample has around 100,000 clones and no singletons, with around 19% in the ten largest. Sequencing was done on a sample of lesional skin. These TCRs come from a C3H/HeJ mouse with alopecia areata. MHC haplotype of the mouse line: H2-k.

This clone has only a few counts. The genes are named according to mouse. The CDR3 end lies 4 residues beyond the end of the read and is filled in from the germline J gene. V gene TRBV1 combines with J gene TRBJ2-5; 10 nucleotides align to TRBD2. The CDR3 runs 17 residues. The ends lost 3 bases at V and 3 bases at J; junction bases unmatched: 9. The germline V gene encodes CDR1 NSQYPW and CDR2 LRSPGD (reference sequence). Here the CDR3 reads CTCSARDWGGDQDTQYF. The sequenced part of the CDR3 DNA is TGCACCTGCAGTGCCCGGGACTGGGGAGGGGATCAAGAC.

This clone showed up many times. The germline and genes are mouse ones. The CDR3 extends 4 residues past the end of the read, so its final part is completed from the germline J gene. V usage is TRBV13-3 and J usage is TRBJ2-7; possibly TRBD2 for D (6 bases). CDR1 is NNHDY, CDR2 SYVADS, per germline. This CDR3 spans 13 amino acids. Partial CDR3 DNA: TGTGCCAGCAGTGAACCAGGGACTTAT. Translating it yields CASSEPGTY. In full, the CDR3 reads CASSEPGTYEQYF.

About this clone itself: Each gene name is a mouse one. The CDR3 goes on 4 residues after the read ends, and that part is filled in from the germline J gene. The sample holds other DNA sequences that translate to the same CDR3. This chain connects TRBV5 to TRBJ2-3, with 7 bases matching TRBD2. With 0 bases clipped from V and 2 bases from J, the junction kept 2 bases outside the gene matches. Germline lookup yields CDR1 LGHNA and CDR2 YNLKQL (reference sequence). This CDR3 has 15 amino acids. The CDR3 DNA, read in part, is TGTGCCAGCAGCCAAGACTGGGGGTCTGCAGAA. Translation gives CASSQDWGSAE. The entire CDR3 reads CASSQDWGSAETLYF.

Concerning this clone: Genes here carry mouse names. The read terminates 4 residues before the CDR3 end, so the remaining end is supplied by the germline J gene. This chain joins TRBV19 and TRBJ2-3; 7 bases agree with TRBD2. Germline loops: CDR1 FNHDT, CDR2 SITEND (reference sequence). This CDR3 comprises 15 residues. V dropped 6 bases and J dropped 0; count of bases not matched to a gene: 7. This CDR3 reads CASTQDWASAETLYF. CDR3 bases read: TGTGCCAGCACCCAAGACTGGGCTAGTGCAGAA.

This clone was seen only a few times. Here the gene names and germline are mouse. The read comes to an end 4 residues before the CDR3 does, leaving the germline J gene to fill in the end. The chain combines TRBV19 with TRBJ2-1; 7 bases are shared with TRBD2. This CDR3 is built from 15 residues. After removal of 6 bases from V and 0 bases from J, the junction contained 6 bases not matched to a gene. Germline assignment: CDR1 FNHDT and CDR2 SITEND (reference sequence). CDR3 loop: CASTGGSSNYAEQFF. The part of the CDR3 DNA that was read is TGTGCCAGCACTGGGGGATCTTCTAACTATGCT.

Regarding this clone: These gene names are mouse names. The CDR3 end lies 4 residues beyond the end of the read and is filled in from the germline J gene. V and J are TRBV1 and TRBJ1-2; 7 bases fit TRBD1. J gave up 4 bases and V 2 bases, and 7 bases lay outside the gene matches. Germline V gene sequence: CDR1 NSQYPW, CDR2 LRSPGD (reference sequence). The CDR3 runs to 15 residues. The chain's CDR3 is CTCSAHHRGGSDYTF. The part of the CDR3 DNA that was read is TGCACCTGCAGTGCACACCACAGGGGCGGCTCC.

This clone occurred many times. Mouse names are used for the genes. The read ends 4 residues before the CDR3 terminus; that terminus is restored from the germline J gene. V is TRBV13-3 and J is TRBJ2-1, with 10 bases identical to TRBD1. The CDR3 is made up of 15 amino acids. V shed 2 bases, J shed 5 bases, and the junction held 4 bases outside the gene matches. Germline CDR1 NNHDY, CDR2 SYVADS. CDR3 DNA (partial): TGTGCCAGCAGTGACCCCGGGACAGGGGATGCT. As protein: CASSDPGTGDA. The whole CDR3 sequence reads CASSDPGTGDAEQFF.

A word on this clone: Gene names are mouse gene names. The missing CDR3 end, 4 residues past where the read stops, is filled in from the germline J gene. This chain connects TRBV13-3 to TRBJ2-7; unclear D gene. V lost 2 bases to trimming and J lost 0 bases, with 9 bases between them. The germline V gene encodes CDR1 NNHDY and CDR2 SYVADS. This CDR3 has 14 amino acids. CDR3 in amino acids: CASSDAAYSYEQYF. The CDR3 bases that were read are TGTGCCAGCAGTGACGCAGCCTACTCCTAT.

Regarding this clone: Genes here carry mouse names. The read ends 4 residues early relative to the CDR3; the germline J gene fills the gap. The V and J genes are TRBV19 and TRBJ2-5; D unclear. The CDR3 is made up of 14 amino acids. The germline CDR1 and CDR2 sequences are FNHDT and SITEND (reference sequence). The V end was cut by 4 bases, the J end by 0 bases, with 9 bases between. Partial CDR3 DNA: TGTGCCAGCAGTCGACATCTTAACCAAGAC. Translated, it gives CASSRHLNQD. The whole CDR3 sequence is CASSRHLNQDTQYF.

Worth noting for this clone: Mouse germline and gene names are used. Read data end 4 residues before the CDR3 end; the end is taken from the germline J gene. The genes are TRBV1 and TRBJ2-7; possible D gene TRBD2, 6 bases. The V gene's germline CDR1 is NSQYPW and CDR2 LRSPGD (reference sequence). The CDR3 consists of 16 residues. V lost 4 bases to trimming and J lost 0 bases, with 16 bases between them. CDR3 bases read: TGCACCTGCAGTGTCCCCACTGGGTTAAGCTCCTAT. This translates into CTCSVPTGLSSY. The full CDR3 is CTCSVPTGLSSYEQYF.

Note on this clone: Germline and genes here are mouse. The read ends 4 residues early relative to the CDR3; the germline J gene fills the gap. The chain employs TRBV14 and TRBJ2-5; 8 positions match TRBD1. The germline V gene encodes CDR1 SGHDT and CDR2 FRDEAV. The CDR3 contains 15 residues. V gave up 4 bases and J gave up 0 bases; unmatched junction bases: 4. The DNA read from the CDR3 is TGTGCCAGCAGTCCAGGGGGCGGTAACCAAGAC. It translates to CASSPGGGNQD. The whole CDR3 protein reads CASSPGGGNQDTQYF.

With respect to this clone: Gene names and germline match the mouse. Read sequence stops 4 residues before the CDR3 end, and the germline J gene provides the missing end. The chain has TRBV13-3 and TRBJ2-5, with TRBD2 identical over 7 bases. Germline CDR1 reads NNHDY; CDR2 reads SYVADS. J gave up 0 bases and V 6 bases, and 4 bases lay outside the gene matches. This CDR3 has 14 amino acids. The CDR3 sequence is CASNGGDNQDTQYF. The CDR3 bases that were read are TGTGCCAGCAACGGGGGGGATAACCAAGAC.

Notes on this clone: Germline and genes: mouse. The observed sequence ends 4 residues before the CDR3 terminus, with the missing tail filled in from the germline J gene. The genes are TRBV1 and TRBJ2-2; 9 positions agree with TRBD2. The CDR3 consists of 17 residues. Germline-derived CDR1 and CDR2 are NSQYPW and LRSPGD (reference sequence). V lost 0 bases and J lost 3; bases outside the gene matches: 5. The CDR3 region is CTCSAEKTGGYTGQLYF. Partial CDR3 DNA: TGCACCTGCAGTGCAGAGAAGACTGGGGGATACACCGGG.

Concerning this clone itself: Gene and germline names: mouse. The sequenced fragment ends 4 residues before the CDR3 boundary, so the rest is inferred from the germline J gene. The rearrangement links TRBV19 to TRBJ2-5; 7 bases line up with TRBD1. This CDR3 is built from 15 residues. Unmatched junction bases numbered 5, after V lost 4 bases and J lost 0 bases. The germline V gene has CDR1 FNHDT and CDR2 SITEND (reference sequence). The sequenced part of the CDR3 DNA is TGTGCCAGCAGTCACCGGGACAGAAACCAAGAC. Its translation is CASSHRDRNQD. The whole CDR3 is CASSHRDRNQDTQYF.

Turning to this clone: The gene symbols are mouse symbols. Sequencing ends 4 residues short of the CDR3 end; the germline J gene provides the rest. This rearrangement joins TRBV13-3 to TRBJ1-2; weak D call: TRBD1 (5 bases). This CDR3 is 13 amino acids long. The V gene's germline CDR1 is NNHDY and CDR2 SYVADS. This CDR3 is CASSDERGSDYTF. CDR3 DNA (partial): TGTGCCAGCAGTGATGAGAGGGGATCC.

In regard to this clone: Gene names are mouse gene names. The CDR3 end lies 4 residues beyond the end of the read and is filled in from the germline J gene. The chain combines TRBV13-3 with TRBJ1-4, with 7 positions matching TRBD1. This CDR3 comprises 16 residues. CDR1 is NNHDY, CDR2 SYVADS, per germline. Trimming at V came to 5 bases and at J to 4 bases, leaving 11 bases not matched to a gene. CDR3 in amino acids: CASRASGTENNERLFF. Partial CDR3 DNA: TGTGCCAGCAGGGCTTCCGGGACAGAAAACAACGAA.

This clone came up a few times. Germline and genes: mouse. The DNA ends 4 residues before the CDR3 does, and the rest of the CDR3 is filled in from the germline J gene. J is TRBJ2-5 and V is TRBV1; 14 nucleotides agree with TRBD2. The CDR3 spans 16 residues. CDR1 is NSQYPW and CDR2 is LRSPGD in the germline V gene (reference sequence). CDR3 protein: CTCSAGLGGRGDTQYF. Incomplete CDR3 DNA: TGCACCTGCAGTGCGGGACTGGGGGGGCGCGGAGAC. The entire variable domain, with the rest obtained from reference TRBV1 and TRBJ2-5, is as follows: VTLLEQNPRWRLVPRGQAVNLRCILKNSQYPWMSWYQQDLQKQLQWLFTLRSPGDKEVKSLPGADYLATRVTDTELRLQVANMSQGRTLYCTCSAGLGGRGDTQYFGPGTRLLVL.

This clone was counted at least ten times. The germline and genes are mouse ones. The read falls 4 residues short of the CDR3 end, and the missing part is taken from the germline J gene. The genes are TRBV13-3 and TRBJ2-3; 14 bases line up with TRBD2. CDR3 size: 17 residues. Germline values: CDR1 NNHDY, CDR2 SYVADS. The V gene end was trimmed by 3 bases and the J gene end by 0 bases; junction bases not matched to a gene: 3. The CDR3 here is CASSGGLGGPSAETLYF. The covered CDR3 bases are TGTGCCAGCAGTGGGGGACTGGGGGGGCCTAGTGCAGAA.